This TCR beta chain emerged from a study of blood T cell repertoires in COVID-19. Study context: What the recovered Cohort 3 donors had was two negative PCRs, clearance, or symptom resolution. T cells, B-cell-depleted T cells, or PBMCs provided the cDNA or gDNA that served as material.

Germline lookup yields CDR1 MNHNY and CDR2 SVGAGI (reference sequence). The CDR3 is 15 amino acids. V lost 6 bases, J lost 8 bases, and 20 bases lay in between. Libraries were prepared by immunoSEQ multiplex PCR; TCRdb keeps only in-frame clonotypes and omits some of them. The table lists approximately 170,000 clones, around 80% of them singletons. This clonotype originated in a woman in her sixties or seventies in a cohort exposed to, infected with or recovered from COVID-19 (not recorded which). The sequenced sample consisted of PBMCs or T cells enriched from blood (not recorded which). The chain carries TRBV6-6 and TRBJ2-1; perhaps TRBD2 as D (6 bases). Written as DNA, the CDR3 is TGTGCCAGCAGCCCCCACAGCGGGCCTCCTGATGAGCAGTTCTTC. This encodes CASSPHSGPPDEQFF.